The sequence of this TCR beta chain was determined in a study of early T cells in non-severe SARS-CoV-2 infection. Study information: Bulk RNA from unsorted whole blood was sequenced; chains were unpaired.

This clonotype was counted many times. Each CDR3 protein gets one entry after TCRdb re-called the 5' RACE reads with MiXCR. The sample includes 26,000 or so distinct CDR3 sequences, approximately 4% of them seen just once. CDR1 is SGDLS, CDR2 YYNGEE, per germline. After removal of 3 bases from V and 4 bases from J, the junction contained 7 bases not matched to a gene. The CDR3 runs 15 residues. The specimen sequenced was whole blood. This sequence joins TRBV9 and TRBJ1-2; TRBD1 matches at 9 bases. The clonotype comes from an adult who was a healthcare worker with PCR-confirmed SARS-CoV-2 infection or an uninfected control (not recorded which). The CDR3 region is CASSEGQGESYGYTF. In nucleotides, the CDR3 is TGTGCCAGCAGCGAGGGACAGGGAGAGTCCTATGGCTACACCTTC.